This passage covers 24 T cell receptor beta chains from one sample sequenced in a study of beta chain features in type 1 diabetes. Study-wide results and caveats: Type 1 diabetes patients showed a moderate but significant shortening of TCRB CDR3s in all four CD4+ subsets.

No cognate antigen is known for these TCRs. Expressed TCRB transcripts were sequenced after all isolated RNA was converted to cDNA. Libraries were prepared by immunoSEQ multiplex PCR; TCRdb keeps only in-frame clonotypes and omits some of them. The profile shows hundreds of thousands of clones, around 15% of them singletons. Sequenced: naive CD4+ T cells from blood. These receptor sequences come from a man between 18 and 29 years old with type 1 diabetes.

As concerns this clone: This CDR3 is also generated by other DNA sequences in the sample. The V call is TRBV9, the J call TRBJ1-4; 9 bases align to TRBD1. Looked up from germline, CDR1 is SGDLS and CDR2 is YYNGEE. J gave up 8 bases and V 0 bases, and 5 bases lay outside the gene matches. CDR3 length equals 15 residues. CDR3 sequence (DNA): TGTGCCAGCAGCGTAGTGGGACAGGGAGGCGAAAAACTGTTTTTT. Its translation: CASSVVGQGGEKLFF.

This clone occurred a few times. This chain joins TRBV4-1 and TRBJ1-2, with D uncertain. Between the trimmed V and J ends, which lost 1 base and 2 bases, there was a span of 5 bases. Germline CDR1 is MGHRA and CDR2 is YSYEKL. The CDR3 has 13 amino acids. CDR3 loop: CASSQAQNYGYTF. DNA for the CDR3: TGCGCCAGCAGCCAAGCGCAGAACTATGGCTACACCTTC.

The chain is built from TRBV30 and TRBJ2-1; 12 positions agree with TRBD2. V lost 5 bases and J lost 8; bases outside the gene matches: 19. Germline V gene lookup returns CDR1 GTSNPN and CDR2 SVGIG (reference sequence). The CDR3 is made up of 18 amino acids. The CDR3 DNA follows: TGTGCCTGGTTCCGTACCCCCCTACTAGCGGGGGGAGGAGATGAGCAGTTCTTC. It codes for CAWFRTPLLAGGGDEQFF.

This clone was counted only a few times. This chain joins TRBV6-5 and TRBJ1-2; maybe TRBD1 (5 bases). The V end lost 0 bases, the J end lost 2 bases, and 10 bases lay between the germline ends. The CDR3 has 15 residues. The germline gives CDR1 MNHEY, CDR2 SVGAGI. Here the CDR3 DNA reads TGTGCCAGCAGTTACTCGACAGTCGCCAACTATGGCTACACCTTC. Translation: CASSYSTVANYGYTF.

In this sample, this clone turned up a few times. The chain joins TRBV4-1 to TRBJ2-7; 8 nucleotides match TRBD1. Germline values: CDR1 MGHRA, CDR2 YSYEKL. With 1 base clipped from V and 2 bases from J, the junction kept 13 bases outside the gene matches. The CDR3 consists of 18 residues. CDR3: CASSQVPSRGLSPYEQYF. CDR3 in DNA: TGCGCCAGCAGCCAAGTGCCTTCCAGGGGGCTGTCCCCCTACGAGCAGTACTTC.

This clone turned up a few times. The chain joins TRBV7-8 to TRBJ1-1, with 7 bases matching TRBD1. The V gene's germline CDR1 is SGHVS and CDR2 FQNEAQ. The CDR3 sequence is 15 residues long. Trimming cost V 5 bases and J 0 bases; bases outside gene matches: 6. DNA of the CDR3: TGTGCCAGCAGCACCGTGGGGACAGTGAACACTGAAGCTTTCTTT. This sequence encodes CASSTVGTVNTEAFF.

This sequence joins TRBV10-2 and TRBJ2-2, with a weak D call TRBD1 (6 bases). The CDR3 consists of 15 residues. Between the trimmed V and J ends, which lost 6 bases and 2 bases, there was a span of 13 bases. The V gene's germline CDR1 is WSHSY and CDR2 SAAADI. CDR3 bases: TGCGCCAGCAGGATGGGGGCAAGTAACACCGGGGAGCTGTTTTTT. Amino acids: CASRMGASNTGELFF.

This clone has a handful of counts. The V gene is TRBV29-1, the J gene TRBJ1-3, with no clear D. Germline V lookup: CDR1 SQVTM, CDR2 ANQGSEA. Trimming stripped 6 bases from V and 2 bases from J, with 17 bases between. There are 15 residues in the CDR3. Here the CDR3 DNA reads TGCAGCGTCCAAGGGAGCCCGTTCCCTGGAAACACCATATATTTT. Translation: CSVQGSPFPGNTIYF.

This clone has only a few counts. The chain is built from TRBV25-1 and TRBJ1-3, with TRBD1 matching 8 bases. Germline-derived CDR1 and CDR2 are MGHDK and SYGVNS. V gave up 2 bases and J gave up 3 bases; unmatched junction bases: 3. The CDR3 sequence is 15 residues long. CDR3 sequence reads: CASSEGQGIGNTIYF. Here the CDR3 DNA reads TGTGCCAGCAGTGAAGGACAGGGAATTGGAAACACCATATATTTT.

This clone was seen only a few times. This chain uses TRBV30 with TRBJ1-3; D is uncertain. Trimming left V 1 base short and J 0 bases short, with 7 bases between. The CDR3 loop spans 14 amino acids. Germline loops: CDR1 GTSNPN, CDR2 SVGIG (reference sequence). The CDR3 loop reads CAWSAGISGNTIYF. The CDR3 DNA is TGTGCCTGGAGTGCAGGCATCTCTGGAAACACCATATATTTT.

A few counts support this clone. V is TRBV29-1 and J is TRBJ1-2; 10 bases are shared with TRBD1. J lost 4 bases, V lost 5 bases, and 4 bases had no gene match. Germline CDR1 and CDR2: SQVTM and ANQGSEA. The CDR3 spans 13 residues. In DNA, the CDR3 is TGCAGCGTTCCGGGACAGGGGTTCTATGGCTACACCTTC. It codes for CSVPGQGFYGYTF. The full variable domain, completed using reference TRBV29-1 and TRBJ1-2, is SAVISQKPSRDICQRGTSLTIQCQVDSQVTMMFWYRQQPGQSLTLIATANQGSEATYESGFVIDKFPISRPNLTFSTLTVSNMSPEDSSIYLCSVPGQGFYGYTFGSGTRLTVV.

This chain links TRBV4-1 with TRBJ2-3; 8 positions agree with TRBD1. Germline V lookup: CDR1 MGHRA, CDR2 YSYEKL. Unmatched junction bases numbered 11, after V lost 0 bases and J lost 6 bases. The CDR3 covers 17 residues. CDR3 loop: CASSQETETGDLDTQYF. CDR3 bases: TGCGCCAGCAGCCAAGAAACGGAGACAGGGGATTTGGATACGCAGTATTTT.

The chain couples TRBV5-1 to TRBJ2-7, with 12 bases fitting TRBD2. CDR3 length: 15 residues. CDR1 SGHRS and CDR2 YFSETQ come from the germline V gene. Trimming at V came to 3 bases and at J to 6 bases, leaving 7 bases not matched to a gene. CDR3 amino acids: CASSSLAGGPAEQYF. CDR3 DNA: TGCGCCAGCAGCTCCCTAGCGGGGGGGCCTGCCGAGCAGTACTTC.

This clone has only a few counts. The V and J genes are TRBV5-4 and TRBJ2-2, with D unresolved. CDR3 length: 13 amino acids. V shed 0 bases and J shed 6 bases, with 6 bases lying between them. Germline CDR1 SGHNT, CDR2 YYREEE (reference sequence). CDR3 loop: CASSLAVAGELFF. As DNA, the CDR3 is TGTGCCAGCAGCTTGGCGGTGGCCGGGGAGCTGTTTTTT.

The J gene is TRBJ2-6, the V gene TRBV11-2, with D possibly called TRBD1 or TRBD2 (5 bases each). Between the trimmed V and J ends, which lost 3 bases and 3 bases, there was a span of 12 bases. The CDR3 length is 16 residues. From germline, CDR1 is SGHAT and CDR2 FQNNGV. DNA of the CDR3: TGTGCCAGCAGCTTCCAATCAGGGAGTGGGGCCAACGTCCTGACTTTC. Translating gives CASSFQSGSGANVLTF.

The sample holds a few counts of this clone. In DNA form, the CDR3 reads TGCGCCAGCAGCTTGGCCCTCCGCTCCTACGAGCAGTACTTC. Encoded protein: CASSLALRSYEQYF. J is TRBJ2-7 and V is TRBV5-1; D unclear. V gave up 0 bases and J gave up 0 bases, with 7 bases separating them. Germline V gives CDR1 SGHRS, CDR2 YFSETQ. The CDR3 totals 14 residues. The full variable domain, rest sourced from reference TRBV5-1 and TRBJ2-7, is KAGVTQTPRYLIKTRGQQVTLSCSPISGHRSVSWYQQTPGQGLQFLFEYFSETQRNKGNFPGRFSGRQFSNSRSEMNVSTLELGDSALYLCASSLALRSYEQYFGPGTRLTVT.

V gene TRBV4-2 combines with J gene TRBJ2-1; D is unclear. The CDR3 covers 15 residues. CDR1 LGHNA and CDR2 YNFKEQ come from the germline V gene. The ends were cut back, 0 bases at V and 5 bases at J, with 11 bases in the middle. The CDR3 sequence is CASSQDYGSDNEQFF. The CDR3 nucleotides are TGTGCCAGCAGCCAAGACTACGGATCAGACAATGAGCAGTTCTTC.

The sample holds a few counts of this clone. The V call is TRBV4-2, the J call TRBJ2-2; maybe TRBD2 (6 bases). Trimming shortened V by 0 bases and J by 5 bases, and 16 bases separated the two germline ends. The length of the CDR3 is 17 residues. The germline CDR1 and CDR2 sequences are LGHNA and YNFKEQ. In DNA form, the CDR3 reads TGTGCCAGCAGCCAAGAAGAGCTTGAGGGGAGGACCGGGGAGCTGTTTTTT. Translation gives CASSQEELEGRTGELFF.

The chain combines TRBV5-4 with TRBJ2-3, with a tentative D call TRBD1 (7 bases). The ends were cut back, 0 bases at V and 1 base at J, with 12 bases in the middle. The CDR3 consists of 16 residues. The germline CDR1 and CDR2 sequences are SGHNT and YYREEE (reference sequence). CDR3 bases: TGTGCCAGCAGCTTGGCTACAGGGGAGGGCACAGATACGCAGTATTTT. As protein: CASSLATGEGTDTQYF.

CDR3 nucleotide sequence: TGTGCCAGCAGCTTAGCAGTCCAGTGGGAGACCCAGTACTTC. The encoded protein is CASSLAVQWETQYF. This chain connects TRBV7-2 to TRBJ2-5, with D unclear. Germline V gives CDR1 SGHTA, CDR2 FQGNSA. CDR3 size: 14 residues. The ends were cut back, 0 bases at V and 5 bases at J, with 10 bases in the middle.

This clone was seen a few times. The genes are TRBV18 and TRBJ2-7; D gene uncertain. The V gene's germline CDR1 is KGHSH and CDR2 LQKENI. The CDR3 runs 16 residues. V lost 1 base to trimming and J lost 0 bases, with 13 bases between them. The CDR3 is CASSPRPDRTSYEQYF. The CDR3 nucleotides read TGTGCCAGCTCACCACGGCCGGACCGTACCTCCTACGAGCAGTACTTC. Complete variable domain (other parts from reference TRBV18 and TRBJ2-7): NAGVMQNPRHLVRRRGQEARLRCSPMKGHSHVYWYRQLPEEGLKFMVYLQKENIIDESGMPKERFSAEFPKEGPSILRIQQVVRGDSAAYFCASSPRPDRTSYEQYFGPGTRLTVT.

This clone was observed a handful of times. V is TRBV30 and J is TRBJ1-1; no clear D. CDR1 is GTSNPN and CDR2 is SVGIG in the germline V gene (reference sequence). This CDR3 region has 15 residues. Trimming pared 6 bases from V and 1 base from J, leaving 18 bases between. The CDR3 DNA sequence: TGTGCCTGCGGAGCTCCAGGCGGTAGGAACACTGAAGCTTTCTTT. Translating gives CACGAPGGRNTEAFF.

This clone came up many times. CDR3 nucleotides: TGTGCCACCAGCAGAGGAGGGCGCGGCTACACCTTC. Translation gives CATSRGGRGYTF. V is TRBV15 and J is TRBJ1-2; D unresolved. Germline loops: CDR1 LNHNV, CDR2 YYDKDF (reference sequence). This CDR3 is 12 amino acids long. V lost 1 base to trimming and J lost 8 bases, with 8 bases between them. The full variable domain, completed using reference TRBV15 and TRBJ1-2, is DAMVIQNPRYQVTQFGKPVTLSCSQTLNHNVMYWYQQKSSQAPKLLFHYYDKDFNNEADTPDNFQSRRPNTSFCFLDIRSPGLGDTAMYLCATSRGGRGYTFGSGTRLTVV.

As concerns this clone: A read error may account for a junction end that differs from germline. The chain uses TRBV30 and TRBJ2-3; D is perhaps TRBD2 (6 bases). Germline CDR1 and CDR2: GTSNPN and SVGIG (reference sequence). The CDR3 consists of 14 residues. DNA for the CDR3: TGTACCTGGAGTCTCAGGGAGGTCGCAGATACGCAGTATTTT. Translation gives CTWSLREVADTQYF.